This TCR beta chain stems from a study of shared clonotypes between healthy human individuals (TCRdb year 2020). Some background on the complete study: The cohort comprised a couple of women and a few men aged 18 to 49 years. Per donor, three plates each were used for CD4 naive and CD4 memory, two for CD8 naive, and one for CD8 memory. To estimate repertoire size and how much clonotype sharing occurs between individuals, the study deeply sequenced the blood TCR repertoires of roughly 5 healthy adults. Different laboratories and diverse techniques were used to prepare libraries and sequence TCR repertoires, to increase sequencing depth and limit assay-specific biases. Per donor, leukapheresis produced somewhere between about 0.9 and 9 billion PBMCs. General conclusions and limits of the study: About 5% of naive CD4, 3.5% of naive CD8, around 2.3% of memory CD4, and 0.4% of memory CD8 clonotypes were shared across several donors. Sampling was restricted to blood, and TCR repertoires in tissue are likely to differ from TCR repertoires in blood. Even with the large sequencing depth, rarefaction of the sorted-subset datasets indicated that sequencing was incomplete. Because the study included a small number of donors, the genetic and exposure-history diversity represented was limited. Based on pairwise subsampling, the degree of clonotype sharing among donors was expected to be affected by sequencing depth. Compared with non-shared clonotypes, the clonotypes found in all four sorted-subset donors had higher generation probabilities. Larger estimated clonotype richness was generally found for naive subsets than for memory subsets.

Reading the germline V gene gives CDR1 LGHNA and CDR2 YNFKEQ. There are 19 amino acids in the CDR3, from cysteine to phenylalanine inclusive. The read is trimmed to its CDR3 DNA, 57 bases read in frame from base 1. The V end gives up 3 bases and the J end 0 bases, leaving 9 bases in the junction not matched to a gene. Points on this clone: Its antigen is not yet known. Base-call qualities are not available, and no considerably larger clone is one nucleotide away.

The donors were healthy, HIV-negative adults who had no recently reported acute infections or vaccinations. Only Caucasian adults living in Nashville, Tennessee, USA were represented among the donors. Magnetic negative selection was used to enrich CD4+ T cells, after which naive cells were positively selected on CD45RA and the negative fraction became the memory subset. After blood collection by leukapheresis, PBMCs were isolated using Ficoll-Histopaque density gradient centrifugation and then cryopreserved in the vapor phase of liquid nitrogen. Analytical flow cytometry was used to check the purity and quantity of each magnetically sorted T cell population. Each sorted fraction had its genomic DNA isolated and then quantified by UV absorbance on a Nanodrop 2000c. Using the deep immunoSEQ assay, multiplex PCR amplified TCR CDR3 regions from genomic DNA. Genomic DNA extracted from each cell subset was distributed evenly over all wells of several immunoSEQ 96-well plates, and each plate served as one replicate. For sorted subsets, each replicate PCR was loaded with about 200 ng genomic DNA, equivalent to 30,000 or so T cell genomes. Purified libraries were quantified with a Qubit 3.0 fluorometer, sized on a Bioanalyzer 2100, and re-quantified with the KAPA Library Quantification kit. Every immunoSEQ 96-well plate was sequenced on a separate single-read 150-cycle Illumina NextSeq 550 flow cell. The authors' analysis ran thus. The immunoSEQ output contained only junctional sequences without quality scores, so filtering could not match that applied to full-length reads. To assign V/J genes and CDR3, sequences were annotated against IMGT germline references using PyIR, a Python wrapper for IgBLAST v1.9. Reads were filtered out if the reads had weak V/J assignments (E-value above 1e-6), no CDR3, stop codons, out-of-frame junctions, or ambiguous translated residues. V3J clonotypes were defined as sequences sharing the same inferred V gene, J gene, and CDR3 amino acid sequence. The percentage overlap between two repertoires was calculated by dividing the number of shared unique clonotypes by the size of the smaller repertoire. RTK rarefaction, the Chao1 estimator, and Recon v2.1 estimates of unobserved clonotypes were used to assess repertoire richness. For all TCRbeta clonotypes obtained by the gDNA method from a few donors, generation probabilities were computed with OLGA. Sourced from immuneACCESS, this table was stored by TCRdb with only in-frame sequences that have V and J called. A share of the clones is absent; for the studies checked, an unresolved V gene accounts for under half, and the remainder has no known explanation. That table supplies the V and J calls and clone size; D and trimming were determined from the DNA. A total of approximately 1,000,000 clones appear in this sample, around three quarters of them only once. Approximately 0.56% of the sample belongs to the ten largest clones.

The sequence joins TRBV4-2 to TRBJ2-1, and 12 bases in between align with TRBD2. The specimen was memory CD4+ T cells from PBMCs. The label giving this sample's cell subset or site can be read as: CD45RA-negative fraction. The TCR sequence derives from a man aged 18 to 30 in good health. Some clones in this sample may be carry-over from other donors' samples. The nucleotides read TGTGCCAGCAGCCAGGGGACTAGCGGGCATAAAAGCTCCTACAATGAGCAGTTCTTC. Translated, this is CASSQGTSGHKSSYNEQFF.